A single sample is the source of the 29 T cell receptor beta chains below, sequenced in a study of blood T cell repertoires in COVID-19. The assay was immunoSEQ multiplex PCR, and TCRdb's table has in-frame clones only and misses some. The profile covers about 260,000 clones, with under 90% appearing a single time and approximately 4% taken by the ten largest. Sequencing used peripheral blood. The origin of the receptors is a man in his sixties with acute or convalescent COVID-19.

This clone was seen only once. The J gene is TRBJ2-7, the V gene TRBV2; perhaps TRBD1 as D (5 bases). The germline V and J ends were trimmed by 5 bases and 2 bases, with 10 bases remaining between them. CDR3 length: 13 residues. Per germline, CDR1 SNHLY and CDR2 FYNNEI. The CDR3 nucleotides read TGTGCCAGCAGTAATGGCAGGGCCTACGAGCAGTACTTC. This translates into CASSNGRAYEQYF. Full variable domain (rest looked up from reference TRBV2 and TRBJ2-7): EPEVTQTPSHQVTQMGQEVILRCVPISNHLYFYWYRQILGQKVEFLVSFYNNEISEKSEIFDDQFSVERPDGSNFTLKIRSTKLEDSAMYFCASSNGRAYEQYFGPGTRLTVT.

The table lists this clone with a few counts. This rearrangement joins TRBV7-2 to TRBJ2-7; 14 nucleotides agree with TRBD2. Germline CDR1 reads SGHTA; CDR2 reads FQGNSA. CDR3 length: 16 amino acids. Germline trimming cut 2 bases from V and 5 bases from J; bases unmatched to any gene: 5. CDR3 in amino acids: CASSLIGTSGSDEQYF. In DNA form, the CDR3 reads TGTGCCAGCAGCTTAATCGGGACTAGCGGGAGCGACGAGCAGTACTTC.

The chain couples TRBV5-4 to TRBJ2-5; D is perhaps TRBD2 (7 bases). The germline gives CDR1 SGHNT, CDR2 YYREEE (reference sequence). The CDR3 covers 15 residues. V was clipped by 4 bases and J by 5 bases, with 18 bases between them. CDR3 residues: CASSPVGGRGETQYF. Here the CDR3 DNA reads TGTGCCAGCAGCCCGGTCGGGGGGCGCGGGGAGACCCAGTACTTC.

This chain links TRBV19 with TRBJ2-1, with TRBD1 as a possible D gene (6 bases). There are 15 residues in the CDR3. Trimming took 3 bases from V and 9 from J, leaving 18 bases between them. The germline gives CDR1 LNHDA, CDR2 SQIVND (reference sequence). CDR3 coding DNA: TGTGCCAGTAGTATCCTTGGGACACCTCAGGGTGAGCAGTTCTTC. Protein: CASSILGTPQGEQFF.

This rearrangement joins TRBV5-4 to TRBJ2-3; 8 nucleotides line up with TRBD2. This CDR3 is 14 amino acids long. The germline V gene has CDR1 SGHNT and CDR2 YYREEE (reference sequence). Trimming removed 4 bases from V and 4 bases from J; junction bases left unmatched: 5. This chain's CDR3 is CASSAGGTPDTQYF. As DNA, the CDR3 is TGTGCCAGCAGCGCGGGGGGAACCCCAGATACGCAGTATTTT. The complete variable domain, with remaining parts taken from reference TRBV5-4 and TRBJ2-3, reads ETGVTQSPTHLIKTRGQQVTLRCSSQSGHNTVSWYQQALGQGPQFIFQYYREEENGRGNFPPRFSGLQFPNYSSELNVNALELDDSALYLCASSAGGTPDTQYFGPGTRLTVL.

This sequence joins TRBV4-1 and TRBJ2-7, with TRBD1 matching over 8 bases. V lost 5 bases, J lost 7 bases, and 10 bases stayed unmatched. The CDR3 runs 14 residues. Germline V lookup: CDR1 MGHRA, CDR2 YSYEKL. The CDR3 sequence is CASSEQAHRGEQYF. The DNA for the CDR3 is TGCGCCAGCAGCGAACAAGCGCACAGGGGGGAGCAGTACTTC.

The chain is built from TRBV18 and TRBJ1-1; maybe TRBD1 (5 bases). CDR3 length: 14 residues. V was cut by 2 bases and J by 2 bases, with 9 bases left in between. Germline V gives CDR1 KGHSH, CDR2 LQKENI. This CDR3 is CASSPTTANTEAFF. CDR3 DNA: TGTGCCAGCTCACCAACGACAGCCAACACTGAAGCTTTCTTT.

This sequence joins TRBV12-3 or TRBV12-4 and TRBJ2-1; tentatively, D is TRBD1 (5 bases). The CDR3 is 13 residues long. V gave up 4 bases and J gave up 10 bases, with 14 bases separating them. This CDR3 is CASSSPGWREQFF. In nucleotides, the CDR3 is TGTGCCAGCAGTTCCCCAGGGTGGCGGGAGCAGTTCTTC.

The rearrangement uses TRBV4-1 and TRBJ2-1; D gene uncertain. With 0 bases removed from V and 9 bases from J, the gap between germline ends came to 9 bases. Germline V gives CDR1 MGHRA, CDR2 YSYEKL. This CDR3 spans 13 amino acids. For the CDR3, the DNA is TGCGCCAGCAGCCAAGAGTCTAGTTTTGAGCAGTTCTTC. It is translated as CASSQESSFEQFF.

This chain connects TRBV10-3 to TRBJ2-1, with D maybe TRBD2 (7 bases). CDR1 is ENHRY and CDR2 is SYGVKD in the germline V gene. Trimming cost V 5 bases and J 2 bases, with 22 bases left between them. The CDR3 contains 18 residues. CDR3 sequence (DNA): TGTGCCATCAGTTCGGGGGGCCCATCCCAGTTAACCTACAATGAGCAGTTCTTC. This sequence encodes CAISSGGPSQLTYNEQFF.

The chain couples TRBV18 to TRBJ2-5; TRBD2 aligns across 14 bases. The ends lost 3 bases at V and 5 bases at J; junction bases unmatched: 5. The CDR3 length is 16 residues. Looked up from germline, CDR1 is KGHSH and CDR2 is LQKENI. DNA of the CDR3: TGTGCCAGCTCACCGGGACTAGCGGGAGTCGTGGAGACCCAGTACTTC. Protein sequence: CASSPGLAGVVETQYF.

V is TRBV19 and J is TRBJ2-7; 8 nucleotides agree with TRBD1. The J segment lost 2 bases and the V segment lost 4 bases, leaving 4 bases of the junction unmatched. Germline CDR1 and CDR2: LNHDA and SQIVND (reference sequence). This CDR3 spans 14 amino acids. CDR3 bases: TGTGCCAGTAGTAACCGGGACAGGACCTACGAGCAGTACTTC. Translated: CASSNRDRTYEQYF.

The genes are TRBV6-5 and TRBJ2-7; TRBD2 matches 7 bases. J was trimmed by 1 base and V by 5 bases; bases with no gene match: 8. The CDR3 is 15 amino acids. Germline loops: CDR1 MNHEY, CDR2 SVGAGI. In nucleotides, the CDR3 is TGTGCCAGCAGTCCTCTATCGGGGGGTTCCTACGAGCAGTACTTC. Amino acids: CASSPLSGGSYEQYF.

The rearrangement joins TRBV19 to TRBJ2-2; 10 nucleotides agree with TRBD1. Germline values: CDR1 LNHDA, CDR2 SQIVND (reference sequence). The CDR3 length is 16 residues. V trimming: 3 bases; J trimming: 5 bases; junction bases outside the gene matches: 6. CDR3 region: CASSIGRQGATGELFF. Here the CDR3 DNA reads TGTGCCAGTAGTATCGGACGACAGGGGGCTACCGGGGAGCTGTTTTTT.

The chain links TRBV6-5 to TRBJ1-3, with D possibly TRBD1 on 6 matching bases. The CDR3 consists of 15 residues. Germline V CDR1 and CDR2: MNHEY, SVGAGI. This chain's CDR3 is CASSRGGGSGNTIYF. The CDR3 nucleotides are TGTGCATCATCGAGGGGGGGTGGCTCTGGAAACACCATATATTTT.

V gene TRBV7-6 combines with J gene TRBJ2-5, with 7 bases lining up with TRBD2. Germline CDR1 reads SGHVS; CDR2 reads FNYEAQ. The CDR3 contains 15 residues. The V gene end was trimmed by 1 base and the J gene end by 3 bases; junction bases not matched to a gene: 5. The CDR3 coding sequence is TGTGCCAGCAGCTTAGGACCGACTAGCAAAGAGACCCAGTACTTC. It is translated as CASSLGPTSKETQYF.

The rearrangement uses TRBV7-8 and TRBJ2-2, with 9 bases fitting TRBD1. Germline-derived CDR1 and CDR2 are SGHVS and FQNEAQ. V lost 11 bases to trimming and J lost 5 bases; unmatched junction nucleotides: 12. The CDR3 length is 15 residues. CDR3 coding DNA: TGTGCCGGACGACCGGGACAGGGCCCAACCGGGGAGCTGTTTTTT. It specifies CAGRPGQGPTGELFF.

This clone has just a few counts. This chain joins TRBV6-4 and TRBJ1-5; 7 bases are shared with TRBD1. There are 13 residues in the CDR3. From germline, CDR1 is MRHNA and CDR2 SNTAGT. Trimming removed 3 bases from V and 5 bases from J; junction bases left unmatched: 1. In DNA form, the CDR3 reads TGTGCCAGCAGTGAAGGGGGCGATCAGCCCCAGCATTTT. It is translated as CASSEGGDQPQHF.

The J gene is TRBJ2-5, the V gene TRBV5-1; 16 bases align to TRBD2. Unmatched junction bases numbered 2, after V lost 1 base and J lost 5 bases. Germline CDR1 is SGHRS and CDR2 is YFSETQ. The CDR3 totals 16 residues. This chain's CDR3 is CASSLPGLAGGETQYF. CDR3 sequence (DNA): TGCGCCAGCAGCTTGCCGGGACTAGCGGGAGGGGAGACCCAGTACTTC.

This chain connects TRBV27 to TRBJ2-5; 8 bases map to TRBD2. There are 14 residues in the CDR3. Germline V lookup: CDR1 MNHEY, CDR2 SMNVEV (reference sequence). With 5 bases clipped from V and 3 bases from J, the junction kept 5 bases outside the gene matches. The DNA for the CDR3 is TGTGCCAGCAGTCTTTATAGCGGGGAAGAGACCCAGTACTTC. Translation: CASSLYSGEETQYF.

The chain joins TRBV7-3 to TRBJ2-2; TRBD2 matches at 9 bases. The CDR3 sequence is 15 residues long. Germline V gene lookup returns CDR1 SGHTA and CDR2 FQGTGA. V shed 5 bases and J 6 bases; nucleotides not matched to a gene: 7. Here the CDR3 reads CASSPHSGGAGELFF. In DNA form, the CDR3 reads TGTGCCAGCAGCCCCCATAGCGGGGGCGCCGGGGAGCTGTTTTTT.

The genes are TRBV30 and TRBJ1-5; maybe TRBD1 (5 bases). From germline, CDR1 is GTSNPN and CDR2 SVGIG (reference sequence). The CDR3 consists of 15 residues. V was trimmed by 0 bases and J by 1 base, leaving 10 bases between them. Here the CDR3 reads CAWSVDWGSNQPQHF. Written as DNA, the CDR3 is TGTGCCTGGAGTGTAGATTGGGGCAGCAATCAGCCCCAGCATTTT.

V usage is TRBV27 and J usage is TRBJ2-1; 13 bases are shared with TRBD2. CDR1 is MNHEY and CDR2 is SMNVEV in the germline V gene (reference sequence). V lost 6 bases to trimming and J lost 3 bases; unmatched junction nucleotides: 8. The CDR3 consists of 17 residues. The CDR3 nucleotides read TGTGCCAGCAGGCGACAGGGACTAGCGGGGTACTACAATGAGCAGTTCTTC. The encoded protein is CASRRQGLAGYYNEQFF.

The J gene is TRBJ2-5, the V gene TRBV29-1; 13 bases fit TRBD2. The CDR3 length is 16 residues. The germline V gene has CDR1 SQVTM and CDR2 ANQGSEA. The V and J ends lost 3 bases and 2 bases, in that order; junction bases with no gene match: 6. CDR3 protein: CSVEELGLAGQETQYF. The CDR3 DNA sequence: TGCAGCGTTGAGGAGTTGGGACTAGCGGGGCAAGAGACCCAGTACTTC.

The rearrangement joins TRBV2 to TRBJ2-7; D not resolved. Germline loops: CDR1 SNHLY, CDR2 FYNNEI. Trimming left V 2 bases short and J 6 bases short, with 11 bases between. This CDR3 has 13 amino acids. In nucleotides, the CDR3 is TGTGCCAGCAGTGAACAGGAACTCCGCGAGCAGTACTTC. Protein: CASSEQELREQYF.

The chain recombines TRBV7-9 with TRBJ1-1; tentative D call: TRBD1 (6 bases). The ends were cut back, 6 bases at V and 7 bases at J, with 9 bases in the middle. The CDR3 spans 11 residues. Germline assignment: CDR1 SEHNR and CDR2 FQNEAQ (reference sequence). The CDR3 here is CASRPGHEAFF. The CDR3 DNA follows: TGTGCCAGCAGACCGGGACATGAAGCTTTCTTT.

This rearrangement joins TRBV19 to TRBJ1-2; D unclear. Germline loops: CDR1 LNHDA, CDR2 SQIVND (reference sequence). V was trimmed by 1 base and J by 9 bases, leaving 9 bases between them. The length of the CDR3 is 12 residues. CDR3 DNA sequence: TGTGCCAGTAGTATAGGACATAGTCGCTACACCTTC. Translating it yields CASSIGHSRYTF.

The chain recombines TRBV19 with TRBJ2-7, with 7 bases aligning to TRBD2. The germline V gene encodes CDR1 LNHDA and CDR2 SQIVND (reference sequence). The CDR3 runs 14 residues. The junction had 10 bases not matched to a gene; V was cut back by 5 bases and J by 6 bases. The CDR3 bases are TGTGCCAGTAGTCCGCCGGGGGGAAGGAGCGAGCAGTACTTC. It codes for CASSPPGGRSEQYF.

Of note for this clone: The same CDR3 is also encoded by other DNA sequences in this sample. This rearrangement joins TRBV6-5 to TRBJ2-3; TRBD2 matches at 13 bases. Per the germline V gene, CDR1 is MNHEY and CDR2 is SVGAGI. V gave up 6 bases and J gave up 3 bases; unmatched junction bases: 3. The CDR3 extends over 15 amino acids. The CDR3 here is CASRRTSGGTDTQYF. DNA for the CDR3: TGTGCCAGCAGGCGGACTAGCGGGGGAACAGATACGCAGTATTTT.